This TCR beta chain was captured by sequencing in a study of T cells in Graves' hyperthyroidism and ophthalmopathy. Amplification yielded TCR beta CDR3 regions, with RNA transcripts as the source. With the HTBI primer set, the TCR CDR3 went through a first round of RT-PCR. TCRdb re-called the multiplex PCR reads through MiXCR, storing one row per CDR3 protein. Of approximately 370,000 distinct CDR3 sequences listed, about 15% are singletons. This clonotype was counted many times. V was pared by 6 bases and J by 9 bases, with 18 bases between. The CDR3 runs 13 residues. What was sequenced was blood. V usage is TRBV12-3 or TRBV12-4 and J usage is TRBJ2-7; a possible D gene is TRBD1 (6 bases). This clonotype originated in a woman in her twenties or thirties with Graves' hyperthyroidism that later progressed to Graves' ophthalmopathy. The CDR3 spells CASSRDTSLRQYF. The CDR3 DNA follows: TGTGCCAGCAGCCGGGACACCAGCTTAAGGCAGTACTTC.